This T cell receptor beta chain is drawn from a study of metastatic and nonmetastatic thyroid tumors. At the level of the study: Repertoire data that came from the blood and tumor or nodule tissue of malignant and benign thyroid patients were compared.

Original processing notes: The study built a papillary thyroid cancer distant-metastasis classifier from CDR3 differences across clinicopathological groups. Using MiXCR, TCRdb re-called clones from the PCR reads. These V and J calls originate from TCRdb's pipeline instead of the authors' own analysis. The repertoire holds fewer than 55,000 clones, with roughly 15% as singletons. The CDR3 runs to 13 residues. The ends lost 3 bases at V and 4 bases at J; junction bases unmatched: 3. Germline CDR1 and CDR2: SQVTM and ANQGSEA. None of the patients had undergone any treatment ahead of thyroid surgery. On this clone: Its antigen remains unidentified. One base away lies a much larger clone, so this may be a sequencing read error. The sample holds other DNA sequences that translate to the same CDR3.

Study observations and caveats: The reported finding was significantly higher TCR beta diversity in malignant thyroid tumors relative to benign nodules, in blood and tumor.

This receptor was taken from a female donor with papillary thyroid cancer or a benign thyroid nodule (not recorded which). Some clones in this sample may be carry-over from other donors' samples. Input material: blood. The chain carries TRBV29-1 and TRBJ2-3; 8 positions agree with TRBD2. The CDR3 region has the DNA TGCAGCGTTGACGGGAGGGGCCCAGATACGCAGTATTTT. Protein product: CSVDGRGPDTQYF.